This T cell receptor (beta chain) was recovered during a study of blood T cell repertoires in COVID-19. On the study more broadly: The origin of the acute and convalescent COVID-19 samples was the United States, Italy and Spain. In each case, the material was cDNA or gDNA derived from T cells, B-cell-depleted T cells, or PBMCs.

Generated by immunoSEQ multiplex PCR, the TCRdb table keeps only in-frame clones and is missing some. The sample contains around 400,000 clones, around 90% of which appear only once. This clone was seen once. The sequence came from a man aged 35-49 years with acute or convalescent COVID-19. What was sequenced was peripheral blood.

The DNA of the CDR3 is TGTGCCAGCAGTTTGTTAGCGGGACCCTACGAGCAGTACTTC. It is translated as CASSLLAGPYEQYF. The chain couples TRBV6-5 to TRBJ2-7; TRBD2 matches 8 bases. Trimming at V came to 4 bases and at J to 2 bases, leaving 4 bases not matched to a gene. Germline CDR1 and CDR2: MNHEY and SVGAGI. This CDR3 contains 14 residues.